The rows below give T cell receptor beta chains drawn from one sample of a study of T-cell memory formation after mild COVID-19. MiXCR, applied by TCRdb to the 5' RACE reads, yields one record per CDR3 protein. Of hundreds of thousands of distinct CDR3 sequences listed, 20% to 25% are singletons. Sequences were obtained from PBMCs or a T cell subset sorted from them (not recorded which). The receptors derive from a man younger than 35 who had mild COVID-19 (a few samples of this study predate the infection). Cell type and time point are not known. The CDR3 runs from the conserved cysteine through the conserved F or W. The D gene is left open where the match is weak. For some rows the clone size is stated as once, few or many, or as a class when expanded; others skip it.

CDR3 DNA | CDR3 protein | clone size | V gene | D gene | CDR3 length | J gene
TGTGCCAGCAGTTACGGGCAGGACACTGAAGCTTTCTTT | CASSYGQDTEAFF | few | TRBV6-5 | . | 13 | TRBJ1-1
TGTGCCAGTAGTACTCCCGACACGATTAATGAAAAACTGTTTTTT | CASSTPDTINEKLFF | few | TRBV19 | . | 15 | TRBJ1-4
TGTGCCAGCAGCGAAGACAGGAAGAACTATGGCTACACCTTC | CASSEDRKNYGYTF | few | TRBV6-5 | . | 14 | TRBJ1-2
TGTGCCAGCGCGTCAATACAGGGGCGCACAGATACGCAGTATTTT | CASASIQGRTDTQYF | few | TRBV28 | TRBD1 | 15 | TRBJ2-3
TGTGCCAGCAGCTTCTTCCCCGGGGGCGATGGCTACACCTTC | CASSFFPGGDGYTF | . | TRBV7-2 | . | 14 | TRBJ1-2
TGTGCCAGCAGCTTAGGCGGGACAGGAGGTCAGCCCCAGCATTTT | CASSLGGTGGQPQHF | few | TRBV11-2 | TRBD1 | 15 | TRBJ1-5
TGTGCCAGCGAGGCGCTCCGAGAGGGGCGACAGCCCCAGCATTTT | CASEALREGRQPQHF | . | TRBV2 | . | 15 | TRBJ1-5
TGTGCCAGCACCATACAGGGGGTTACCTACGAGCAGTACTTC | CASTIQGVTYEQYF | few | TRBV6-1 | TRBD1 | 14 | TRBJ2-7
TGTGCCAGCACTAAACAGGACTCAAGAAACACCATATATTTT | CASTKQDSRNTIYF | . | TRBV12-3/TRBV12-4 | . | 14 | TRBJ1-3
TGCGCCAGCAGGGGTGGGGGAAACAATGAGCAGTTCTTC | CASRGGGNNEQFF | many | TRBV4-1 | . | 13 | TRBJ2-1
TGCGCCAGCAGCCAAGAAGGACAGGCGGGGGACATTCAGTACTTC | CASSQEGQAGDIQYF | many | TRBV4-3 | . | 15 | TRBJ2-4
TGTGCCAGCAGTTACGCTTCCGGGACCTCCTACAATGAGCAGTTCTTC | CASSYASGTSYNEQFF | few | TRBV6-6 | . | 16 | TRBJ2-1
TGTGCCAGCAGCTCGACAGGGTTTGAGGGAAACACCATATATTTT | CASSSTGFEGNTIYF | . | TRBV7-9 | TRBD1 | 15 | TRBJ1-3
TGTGCCAGCAGCCCCAATGTAGCGGGGGGCACGGGGGATACGCAGTATTTT | CASSPNVAGGTGDTQYF | . | TRBV7-3 | TRBD2 | 17 | TRBJ2-3
TGTGCCAGCAGCCCGTCTCGCGACAGGGACCCCTACGAGCAGTACTTC | CASSPSRDRDPYEQYF | few | TRBV7-9 | TRBD1 | 16 | TRBJ2-7
TGTGCCAGCAGCTTACAGGTCTATGGCTACACCTTC | CASSLQVYGYTF | . | TRBV7-9 | . | 12 | TRBJ1-2
TGTGCCAGCAGCCAAGCCGGGGGCGGTGGCTACACCTTC | CASSQAGGGGYTF | . | TRBV3-1 | . | 13 | TRBJ1-2
TGTGCCAGCAGTCATCGGGGCAGGGGGTCAGATACGCAGTATTTT | CASSHRGRGSDTQYF | . | TRBV28 | TRBD1 | 15 | TRBJ2-3
TGTGCCAGCAGTGAAGCGACCAGGGCAGATACGCAGTATTTT | CASSEATRADTQYF | . | TRBV2 | . | 14 | TRBJ2-3
TGCGCCAGCCAGCACGAGTCGTACACTGAAGCTTTCTTT | CASQHESYTEAFF | few | TRBV5-1 | . | 13 | TRBJ1-1
TGCGCCAGCAGCTTGGAGAGATTGAATGAGCAGTTCTTC | CASSLERLNEQFF | . | TRBV5-1 | . | 13 | TRBJ2-1
TGTGCCAGCAGGGGGGGCAGGGGGTTTAGCACAGATACGCAGTATTTT | CASRGGRGFSTDTQYF | . | TRBV12-3/TRBV12-4 | . | 16 | TRBJ2-3
TGTGCCAGCAGCCCTGGACAGGGCAAACTGTTTTTT | CASSPGQGKLFF | . | TRBV5-6 | TRBD1 | 12 | TRBJ1-4
TGTGCCAGCAGCTTCTCGGACGTCCTGTTTTTT | CASSFSDVLFF | . | TRBV7-2 | . | 11 | TRBJ1-4
TGTGCCAGCAGCCCCGGACTAGGAGGGACCCAGTACTTC | CASSPGLGGTQYF | few | TRBV11-1 | TRBD2 | 13 | TRBJ2-5
TGTGCCAGCAGCTTTCGACTGAACACTGAAGCTTTCTTT | CASSFRLNTEAFF | . | TRBV7-9 | . | 13 | TRBJ1-1
TGCAGTGCTAGAGCGGGGTCCTATGGCTACACCTTC | CSARAGSYGYTF | . | TRBV20-1 | . | 12 | TRBJ1-2
TGTGCCAGCCCCCCACGGACCCGGGCGCGGGGCTACACCTTC | CASPPRTRARGYTF | . | TRBV21-1 | . | 14 | TRBJ1-2
TGTGCCAGCAGTTACGAGGCAGGGTACTCCTACGAGCAGTACTTC | CASSYEAGYSYEQYF | few | TRBV6-2/TRBV6-3 | . | 15 | TRBJ2-7
TGCGCCAGCAGCGATCAGCCGTGGGGAGCGGATACGCAGTATTTT | CASSDQPWGADTQYF | . | TRBV4-1 | . | 15 | TRBJ2-3
TGTGCCAGCTTCAACTGGAACAATCAGCCCCAGCATTTT | CASFNWNNQPQHF | . | TRBV6-2/TRBV6-3 | . | 13 | TRBJ1-5
TGTGCCAGCAGCTTAGGGCAGACAACCACTGAAGCTTTCTTT | CASSLGQTTTEAFF | few | TRBV7-9 | . | 14 | TRBJ1-1
TGCGCCAGCAGTCAGGGAACTCCTGGAAACACCATATATTTT | CASSQGTPGNTIYF | . | TRBV5-1 | . | 14 | TRBJ1-3
TGTGCCAGCAGCCTAGCGGCCGGGGTCCAGTCGCAGTACTTC | CASSLAAGVQSQYF | few | TRBV3-1 | . | 14 | TRBJ2-7
TGTGCCAGTAGTACACAGGGCAGTGGCTACACCTTC | CASSTQGSGYTF | . | TRBV19 | . | 12 | TRBJ1-2
TGCAGTGCCCCCCGCGGGGGCATGGATGAGCAGTTCTTC | CSAPRGGMDEQFF | . | TRBV20-1 | . | 13 | TRBJ2-1
TGCAGTGCTAGTACCGGGATCGGCTACACCTTC | CSASTGIGYTF | few | TRBV20-1 | . | 11 | TRBJ1-2
TGTGCCATCGGCACCCGGGCCCCTGGGGAGCAGTTCTTC | CAIGTRAPGEQFF | . | TRBV10-3 | . | 13 | TRBJ2-1
TGTGCCAGCAGTATGGGGGGACTTGAAGCTTTCTTT | CASSMGGLEAFF | . | TRBV27 | . | 12 | TRBJ1-1
TGTGCCAGCAGCCAAGATCCGCCGGGGAACACCGGGGAGCTGTTTTTT | CASSQDPPGNTGELFF | . | TRBV4-2 | . | 16 | TRBJ2-2
TGCGCCAGCAGCTTGGGACGGGGGAATGTAGGTGAAAAACTGTTTTTT | CASSLGRGNVGEKLFF | . | TRBV5-1 | . | 16 | TRBJ1-4
TGTGCCAGCAGCTTAGGGGGTACAGAACAGCCCCAGCATTTT | CASSLGGTEQPQHF | . | TRBV7-2 | . | 14 | TRBJ1-5
TGTGCCAGCAGTTACCCCGGACGGCCGCCCCCCGTCTCTGGAAACACCATATATTTT | CASSYPGRPPPVSGNTIYF | . | TRBV6-5 | . | 19 | TRBJ1-3